This paragraph reports one T cell receptor (beta chain). Using a J-beta primer mix together with a sample-barcoded 5' primer, a second PCR was run for roughly 6 to 12 cycles. TCRdb itself ran the 5' RACE reads through MiXCR, one entry per CDR3 protein. The top ten clones hold 18% of a sample with about 1 million distinct CDR3 sequences, 35% to 55% of them seen once. It was about 9.4 milliliters of peripheral blood that were drawn from each donor. Each sample gave at least 6 million isolated PBMCs. A minimum of 5 micrograms of total RNA was extracted per sample. Germline lookup yields CDR1 MNHEY and CDR2 SMNVEV (reference sequence). This CDR3 has 14 residues. After removal of 7 bases from V and 8 bases from J, the junction contained 7 bases not matched to a gene. The data stem from a study of blood T cells in healthy people across ages.

Material: blood. This chain connects TRBV27 to TRBJ2-3; 12 bases map to TRBD2. The clonotype comes from a woman aged 60-70 years in good health. Here the CDR3 DNA reads TGTGCCAGCACCCTAGCGGGAGGGCCGGGTACGCAGTATTTT. Encoded protein: CASTLAGGPGTQYF.